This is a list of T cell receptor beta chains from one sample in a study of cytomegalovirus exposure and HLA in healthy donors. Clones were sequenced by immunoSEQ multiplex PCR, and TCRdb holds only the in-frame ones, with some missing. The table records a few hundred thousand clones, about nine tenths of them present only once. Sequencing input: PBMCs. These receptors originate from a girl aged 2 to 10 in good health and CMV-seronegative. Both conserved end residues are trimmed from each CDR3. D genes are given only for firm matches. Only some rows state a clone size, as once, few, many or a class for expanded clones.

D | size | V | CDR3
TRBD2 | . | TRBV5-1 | ASSSSGGAYEQY
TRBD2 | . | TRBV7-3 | ASSPSQGGYNEQF
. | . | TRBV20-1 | SSGTPYEQY
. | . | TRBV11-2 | ASSLDQRWGQETQY
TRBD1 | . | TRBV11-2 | ASSPGGQYGYT
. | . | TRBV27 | ASSLSKTDTQY
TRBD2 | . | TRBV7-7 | ASSLASGGASGELF
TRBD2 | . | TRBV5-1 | ASSLTAGGETQY
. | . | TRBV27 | ASRKGVPYEQY
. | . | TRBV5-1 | ASSYAGGEAF
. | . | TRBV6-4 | ASSLTGRTEAF
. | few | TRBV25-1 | ASSSWAGYNEQF
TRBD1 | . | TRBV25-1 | ASSLGDSDYGYT
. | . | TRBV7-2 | ASSSFGTREQY
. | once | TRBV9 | ASSVVGEGGGELF
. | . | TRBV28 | ASGVRWEQY
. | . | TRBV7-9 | ASSLGAVTGELF
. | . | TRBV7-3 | ASSLVRQEFYTDTQY
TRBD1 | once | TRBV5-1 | ASSPGQGTNYGYT
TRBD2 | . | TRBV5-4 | ASRRSGAGELF
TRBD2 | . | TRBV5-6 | ASSLVELAGALEYNEQF
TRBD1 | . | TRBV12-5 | ASGRDRVLGSTDTQY
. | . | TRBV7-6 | ASSGTPSEKLF
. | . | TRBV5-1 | ASRQGNTEAF
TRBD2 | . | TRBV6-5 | ASMGGHEQF
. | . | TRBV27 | AGSLGTYNEQF
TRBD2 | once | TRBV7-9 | ASSPSSGLAKNIQY
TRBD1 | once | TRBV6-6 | ASSYSGTGGTDTQY
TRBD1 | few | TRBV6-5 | ASRRQGGTEAF
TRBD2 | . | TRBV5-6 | ASSLGPSGGAQETQY
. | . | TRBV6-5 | ASSYFRGDTEAF
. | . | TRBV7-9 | ASSLVVHEQY
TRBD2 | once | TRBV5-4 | ASSLVLAGGNQETQY
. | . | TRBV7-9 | SSSHRVNSGNTIY
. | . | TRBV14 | ASSQASTMNTEAF
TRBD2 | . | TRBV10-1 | ASSESALIGGGRQETQY
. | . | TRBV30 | AWSAGNEEKLF
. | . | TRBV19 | ASSIQSGPYEQY
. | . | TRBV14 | ASKDSDSNQPQH
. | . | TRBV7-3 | ASSLWDSGSPLH
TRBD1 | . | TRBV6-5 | ASSWSRDRGSPLH
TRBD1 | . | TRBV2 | ASSLAGTGYNEQF
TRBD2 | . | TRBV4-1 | ASSQLTGTSGVEQY
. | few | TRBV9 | ASSEKDSVGLF
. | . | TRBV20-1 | SAEPGFGYT
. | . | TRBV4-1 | ASSQEEATNEKLF